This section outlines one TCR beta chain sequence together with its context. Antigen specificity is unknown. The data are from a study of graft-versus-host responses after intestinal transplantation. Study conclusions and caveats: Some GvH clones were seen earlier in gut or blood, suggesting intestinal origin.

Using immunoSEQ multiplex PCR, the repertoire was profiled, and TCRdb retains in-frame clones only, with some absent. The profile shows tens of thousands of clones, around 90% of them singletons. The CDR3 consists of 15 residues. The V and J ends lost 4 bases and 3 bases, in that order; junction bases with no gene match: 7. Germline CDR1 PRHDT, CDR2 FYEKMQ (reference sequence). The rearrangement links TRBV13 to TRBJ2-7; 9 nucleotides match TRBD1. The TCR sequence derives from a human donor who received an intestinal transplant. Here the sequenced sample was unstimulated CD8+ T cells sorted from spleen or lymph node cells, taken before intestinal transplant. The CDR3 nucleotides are TGTGCCAGCAGCTCTAACCCGGGACAGGGCTACGAGCAGTACTTC. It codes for CASSSNPGQGYEQYF. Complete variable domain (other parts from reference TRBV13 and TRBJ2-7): AAGVIQSPRHLIKEKRETATLKCYPIPRHDTVYWYQQGPGQDPQFLISFYEKMQSDKGSIPDRFSAQQFSDYHSELNMSSLELGDSALYFCASSSNPGQGYEQYFGPGTRLTVT.